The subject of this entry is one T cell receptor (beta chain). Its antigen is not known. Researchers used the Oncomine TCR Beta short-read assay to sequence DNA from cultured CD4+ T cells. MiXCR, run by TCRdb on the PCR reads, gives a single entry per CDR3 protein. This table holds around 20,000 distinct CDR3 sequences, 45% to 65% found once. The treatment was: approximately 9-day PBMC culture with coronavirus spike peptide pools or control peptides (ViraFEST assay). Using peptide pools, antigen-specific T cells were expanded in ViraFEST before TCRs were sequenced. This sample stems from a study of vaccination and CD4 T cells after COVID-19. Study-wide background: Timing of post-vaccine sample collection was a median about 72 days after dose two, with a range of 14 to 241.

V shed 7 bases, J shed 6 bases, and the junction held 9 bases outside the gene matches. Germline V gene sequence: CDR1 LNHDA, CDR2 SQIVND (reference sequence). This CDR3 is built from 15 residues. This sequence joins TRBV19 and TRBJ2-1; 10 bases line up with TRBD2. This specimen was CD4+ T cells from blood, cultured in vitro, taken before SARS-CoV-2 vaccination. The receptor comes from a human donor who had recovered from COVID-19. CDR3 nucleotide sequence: TGTGCCAGTACCCCTAGCGGGAGAGGAAGCAATGAGCAGTTCTTC. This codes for CASTPSGRGSNEQFF.